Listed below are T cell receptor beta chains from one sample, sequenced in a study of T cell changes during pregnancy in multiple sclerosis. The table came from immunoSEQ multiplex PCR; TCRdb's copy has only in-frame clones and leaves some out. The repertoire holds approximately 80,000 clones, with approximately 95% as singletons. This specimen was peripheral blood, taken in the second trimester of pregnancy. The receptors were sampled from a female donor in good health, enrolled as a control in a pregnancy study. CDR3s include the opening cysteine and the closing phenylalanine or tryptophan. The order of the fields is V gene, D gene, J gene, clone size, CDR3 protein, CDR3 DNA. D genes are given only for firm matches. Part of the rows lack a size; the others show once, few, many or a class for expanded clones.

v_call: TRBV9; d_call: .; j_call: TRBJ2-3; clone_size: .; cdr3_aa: CASSATTGSSTDTQYF; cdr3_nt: TGTGCCAGCAGCGCGACTACGGGATCTAGCACAGATACGCAGTATTTT
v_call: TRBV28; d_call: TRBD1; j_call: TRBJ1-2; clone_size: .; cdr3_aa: CASRTGTGKPHGYTF; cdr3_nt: TGTGCCAGCAGAACCGGGACAGGAAAACCCCATGGCTACACCTTC
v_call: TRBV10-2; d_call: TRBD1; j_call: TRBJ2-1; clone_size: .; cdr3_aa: CASSETGEYNEQFF; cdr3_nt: TGCGCCAGCAGTGAGACAGGGGAGTACAATGAGCAGTTCTTC
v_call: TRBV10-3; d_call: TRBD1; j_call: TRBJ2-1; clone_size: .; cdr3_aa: CAISESSIGTGGNEQFF; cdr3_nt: TGTGCCATCAGTGAGTCTTCCATTGGGACAGGGGGTAATGAGCAGTTCTTC
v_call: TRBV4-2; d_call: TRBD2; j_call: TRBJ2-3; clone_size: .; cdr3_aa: CASSQEPGGGTDTQYF; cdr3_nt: TGTGCCAGCAGCCAAGAACCGGGAGGAGGCACAGATACGCAGTATTTT
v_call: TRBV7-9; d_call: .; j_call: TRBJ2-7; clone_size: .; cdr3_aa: CASSSVRGGASSYEQYF; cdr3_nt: TGTGCCAGCAGCTCTGTGAGGGGCGGGGCTTCGTCCTACGAGCAGTACTTC
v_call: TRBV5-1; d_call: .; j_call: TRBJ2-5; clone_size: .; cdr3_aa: CASSWTTTLGETQYF; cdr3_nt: TGCGCCAGCAGCTGGACAACGACCTTAGGGGAGACCCAGTACTTC
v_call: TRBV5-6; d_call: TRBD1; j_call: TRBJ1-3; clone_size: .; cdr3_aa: CASSARQGSSGNTIYF; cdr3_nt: TGTGCCAGCAGCGCGCGACAGGGGAGCTCTGGAAACACCATATATTTT
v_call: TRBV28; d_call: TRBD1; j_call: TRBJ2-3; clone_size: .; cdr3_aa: CASRTGGDTDTQYF; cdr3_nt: TGTGCCAGCAGGACAGGGGGGGACACAGATACGCAGTATTTT
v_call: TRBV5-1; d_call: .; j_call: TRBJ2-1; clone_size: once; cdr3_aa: CASSFRPEQTGEQFF; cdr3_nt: TGCGCCAGCAGCTTTCGGCCAGAACAGACAGGTGAGCAGTTCTTC
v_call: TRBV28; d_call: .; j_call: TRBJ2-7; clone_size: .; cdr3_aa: CASSLNGRYEQYF; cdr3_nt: TGTGCCAGCAGTTTAAACGGGAGATACGAGCAGTACTTC
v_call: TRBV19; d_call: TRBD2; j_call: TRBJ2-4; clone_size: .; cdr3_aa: CASGTIDLAKNIQYF; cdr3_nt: TGTGCCAGCGGGACTATTGATCTAGCCAAAAACATTCAGTACTTC
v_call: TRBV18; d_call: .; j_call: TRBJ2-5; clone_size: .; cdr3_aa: CASSPQDGQETQYF; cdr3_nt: TGTGCCAGCTCACCGCAGGATGGGCAAGAGACCCAGTACTTC
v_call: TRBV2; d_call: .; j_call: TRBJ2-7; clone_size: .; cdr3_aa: CASKLRGARYEQYF; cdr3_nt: TGTGCCAGCAAACTCCGTGGAGCGCGCTACGAGCAGTACTTC
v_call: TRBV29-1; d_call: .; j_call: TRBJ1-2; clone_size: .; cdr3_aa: CSVDQTGRRLLTF; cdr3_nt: TGCAGCGTTGATCAGACAGGCCGAAGGCTGCTCACCTTC
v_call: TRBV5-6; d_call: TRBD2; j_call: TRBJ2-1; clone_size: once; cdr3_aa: CASSLWGLAGYNEQFF; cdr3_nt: TGTGCCAGCAGCTTGTGGGGACTAGCGGGTTACAATGAGCAGTTCTTC
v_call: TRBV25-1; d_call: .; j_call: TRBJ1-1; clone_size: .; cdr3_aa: CATPPPGHANTEAFF; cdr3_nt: TGTGCCACCCCACCTCCGGGACATGCGAACACTGAAGCTTTCTTT
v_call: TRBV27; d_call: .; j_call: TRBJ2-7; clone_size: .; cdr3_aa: CASSSTGLGHYEQYF; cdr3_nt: TGTGCCAGCAGTTCAACGGGGTTAGGTCATTACGAGCAGTACTTC
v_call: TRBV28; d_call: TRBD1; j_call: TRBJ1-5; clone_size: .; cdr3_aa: CASSPLIGGGNQPQHF; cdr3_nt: TGTGCCAGCAGTCCTCTAATAGGGGGCGGGAATCAGCCCCAGCATTTT
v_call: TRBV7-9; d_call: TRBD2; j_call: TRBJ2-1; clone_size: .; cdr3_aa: CASSSGTSGNSYNEQFF; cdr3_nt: TGTGCCAGCAGCTCCGGGACTAGCGGCAACTCCTACAATGAGCAGTTCTTC
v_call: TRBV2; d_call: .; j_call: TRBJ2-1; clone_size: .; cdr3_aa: CASTRTGRGNRDEQFF; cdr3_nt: TGTGCCAGCACCCGGACTGGTCGAGGCAACCGGGATGAGCAGTTCTTC
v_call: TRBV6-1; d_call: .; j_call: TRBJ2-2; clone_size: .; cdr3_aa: CASSEWSTGELFF; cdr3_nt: TGTGCCAGCAGTGAATGGAGTACCGGGGAGCTGTTTTTT
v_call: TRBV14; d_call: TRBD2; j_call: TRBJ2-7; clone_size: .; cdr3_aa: CASSQSSGRDYEQYF; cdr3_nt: TGTGCCAGCAGCCAATCTAGCGGGAGAGATTACGAGCAGTACTTC
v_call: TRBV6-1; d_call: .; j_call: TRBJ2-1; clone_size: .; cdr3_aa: CASSVQGYNEQFF; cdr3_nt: TGTGCCAGCAGTGTTCAGGGCTACAATGAGCAGTTCTTC